This TCR beta chain was observed in a study of radiotherapy plus CTLA-4 blockade in lung cancer. Focal radiation plus CTLA-4 blockade with ipilimumab was given to patients with chemo-refractory metastatic non-small-cell lung cancer. The germline V gene has CDR1 PRHDT and CDR2 FYEKMQ (reference sequence). The CDR3 consists of 13 residues. V gave up 5 bases and J gave up 3 bases; unmatched junction bases: 2. Clones were read by immunoSEQ multiplex PCR, and TCRdb kept only the in-frame ones, dropping some. The sample carries around 99,000 clones, around 88% recorded once. General study findings and limits: In blood, TCR clones derived from the tumor expanded after radiotherapy plus ipilimumab. Among reported predictors of response, early blood T cell clone dynamics with interferon-beta performed best.

In regard to this clone: No antigen is known for it.

This sequence originates from a human donor with non-small cell lung cancer that progressed on radiotherapy plus ipilimumab. The V and J genes are TRBV13 and TRBJ2-7, with 9 positions matching TRBD2. This specimen consisted of peripheral blood, obtained from a patient treated with radiotherapy plus ipilimumab. CDR3 sequence reads: CASSPTSGYEQYF. CDR3 coding DNA: TGTGCCAGCAGCCCGACTAGCGGCTACGAGCAGTACTTC.